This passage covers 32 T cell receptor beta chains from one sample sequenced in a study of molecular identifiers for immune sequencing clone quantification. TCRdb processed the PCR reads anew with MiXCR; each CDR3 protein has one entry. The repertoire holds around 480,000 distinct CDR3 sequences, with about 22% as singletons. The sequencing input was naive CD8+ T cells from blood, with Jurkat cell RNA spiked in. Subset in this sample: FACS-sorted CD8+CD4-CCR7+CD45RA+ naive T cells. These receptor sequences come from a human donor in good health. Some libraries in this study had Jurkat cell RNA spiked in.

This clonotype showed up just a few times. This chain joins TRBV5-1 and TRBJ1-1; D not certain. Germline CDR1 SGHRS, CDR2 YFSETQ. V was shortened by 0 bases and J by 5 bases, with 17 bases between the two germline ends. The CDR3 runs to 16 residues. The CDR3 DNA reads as TGCGCCAGCAGCTTGGCGGCCGTGTCGGGGTGGACTGAAGCTTTCTTT. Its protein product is CASSLAAVSGWTEAFF.

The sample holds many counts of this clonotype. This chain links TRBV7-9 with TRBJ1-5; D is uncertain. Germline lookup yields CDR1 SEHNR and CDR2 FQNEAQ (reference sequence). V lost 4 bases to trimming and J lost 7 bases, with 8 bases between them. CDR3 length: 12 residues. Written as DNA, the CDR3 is TGTGCCAGCAGCTCCTCCATACAGCCCCAGCATTTT. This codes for CASSSSIQPQHF.

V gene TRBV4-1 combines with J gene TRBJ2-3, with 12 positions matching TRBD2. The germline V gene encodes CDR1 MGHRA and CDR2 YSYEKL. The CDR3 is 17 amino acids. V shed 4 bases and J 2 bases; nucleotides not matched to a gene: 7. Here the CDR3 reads CASSRETSGGLTDTQYF. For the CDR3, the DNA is TGCGCCAGCAGCCGAGAGACTAGCGGGGGCCTCACAGATACGCAGTATTTT.

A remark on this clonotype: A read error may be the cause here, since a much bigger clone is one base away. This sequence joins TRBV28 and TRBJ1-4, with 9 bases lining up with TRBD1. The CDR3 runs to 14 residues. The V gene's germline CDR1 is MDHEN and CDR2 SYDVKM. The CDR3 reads CASKPDRGGEKLSF. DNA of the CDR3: TGTGCCAGCAAGCCGGACAGGGGAGGTGAAAAACTGTCTTTT. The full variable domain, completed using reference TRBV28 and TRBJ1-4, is DVKVTQSSRYLVKRTGEKVFLECVQDMDHENMFWYRQDPGLGLRLIYFSYDVKMKEKGDIPEGYSVSREKKERFSLILESASTNQTSMYLCASKPDRGGEKLSFGSGTQLSVL.

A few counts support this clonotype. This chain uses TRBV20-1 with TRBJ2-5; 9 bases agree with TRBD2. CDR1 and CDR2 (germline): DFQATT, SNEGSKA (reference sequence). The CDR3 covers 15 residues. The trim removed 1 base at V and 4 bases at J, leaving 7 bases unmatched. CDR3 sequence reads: CSARGWTSARETQYF. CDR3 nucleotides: TGCAGTGCTAGAGGTTGGACTAGCGCGCGAGAGACCCAGTACTTC.

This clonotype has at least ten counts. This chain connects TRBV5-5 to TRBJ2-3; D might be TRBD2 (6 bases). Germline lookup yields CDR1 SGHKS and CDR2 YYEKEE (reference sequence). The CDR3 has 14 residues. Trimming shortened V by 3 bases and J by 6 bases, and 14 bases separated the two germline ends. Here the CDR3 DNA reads TGTGCCAGCAGCTCCAGCGGAGGGGCTGATACGCAGTATTTT. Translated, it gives CASSSSGGADTQYF.

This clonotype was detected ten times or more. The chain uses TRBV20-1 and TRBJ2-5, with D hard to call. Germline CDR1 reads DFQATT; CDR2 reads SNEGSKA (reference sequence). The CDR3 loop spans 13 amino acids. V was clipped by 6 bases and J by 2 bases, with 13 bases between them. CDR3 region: CSADKTEQETQYF. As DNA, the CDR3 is TGCAGTGCCGACAAGACTGAACAAGAGACCCAGTACTTC.

The CDR3: CASSPKTGNSGANVLTF. CDR3 nucleotides: TGTGCCAGCAGTCCCAAGACCGGGAACTCTGGGGCCAACGTCCTGACTTTC. The chain uses TRBV27 and TRBJ2-6, with D possibly being TRBD2 (5 bases). There are 17 residues in the CDR3. Germline CDR1 and CDR2: MNHEY and SMNVEV (reference sequence). Trimming stripped 5 bases from V and 0 bases from J, with 14 bases between. Using reference TRBV27 and TRBJ2-6 for the parts outside the CDR3, the full variable domain is EAQVTQNPRYLITVTGKKLTVTCSQNMNHEYMSWYRQDPGLGLRQIYYSMNVEVTDKGDVPEGYKVSRKEKRNFPLILESPSPNQTSLYFCASSPKTGNSGANVLTFGAGSRLTVL.

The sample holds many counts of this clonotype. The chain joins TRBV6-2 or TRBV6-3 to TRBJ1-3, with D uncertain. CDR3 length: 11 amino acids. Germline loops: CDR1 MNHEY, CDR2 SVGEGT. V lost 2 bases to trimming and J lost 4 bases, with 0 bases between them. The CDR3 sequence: CASSYGNTIYF. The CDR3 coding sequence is TGTGCCAGCAGTTACGGAAACACCATATATTTT.

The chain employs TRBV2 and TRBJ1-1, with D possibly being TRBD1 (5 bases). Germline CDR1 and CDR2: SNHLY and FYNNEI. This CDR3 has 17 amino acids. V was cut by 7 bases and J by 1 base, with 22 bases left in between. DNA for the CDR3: TGTGCCAGCACTTTCTCGGGGGGTTTACCCTCGAACACTGAAGCTTTCTTT. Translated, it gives CASTFSGGLPSNTEAFF.

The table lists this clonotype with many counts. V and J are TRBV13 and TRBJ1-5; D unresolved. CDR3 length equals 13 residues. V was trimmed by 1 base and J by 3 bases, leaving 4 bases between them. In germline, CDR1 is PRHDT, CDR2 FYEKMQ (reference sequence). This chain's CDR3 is CASSLDANQPQHF. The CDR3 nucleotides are TGTGCCAGCAGCTTAGACGCCAATCAGCCCCAGCATTTT. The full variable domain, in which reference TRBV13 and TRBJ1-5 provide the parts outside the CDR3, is AAGVIQSPRHLIKEKRETATLKCYPIPRHDTVYWYQQGPGQDPQFLISFYEKMQSDKGSIPDRFSAQQFSDYHSELNMSSLELGDSALYFCASSLDANQPQHFGDGTRLSIL.

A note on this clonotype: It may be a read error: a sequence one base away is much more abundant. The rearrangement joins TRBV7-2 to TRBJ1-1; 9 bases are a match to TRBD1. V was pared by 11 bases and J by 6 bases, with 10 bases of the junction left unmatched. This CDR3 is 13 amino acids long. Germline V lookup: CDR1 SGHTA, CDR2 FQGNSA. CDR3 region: CAGTGRVGAEAFF. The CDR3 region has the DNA TGTGCCGGGACAGGGAGGGTCGGCGCTGAAGCTTTCTTT.

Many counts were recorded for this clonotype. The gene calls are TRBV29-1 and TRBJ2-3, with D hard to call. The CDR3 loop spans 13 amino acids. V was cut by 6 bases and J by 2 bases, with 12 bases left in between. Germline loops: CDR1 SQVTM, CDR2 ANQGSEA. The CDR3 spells CSVPILDTDTQYF. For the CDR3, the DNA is TGCAGCGTCCCAATTCTAGACACAGATACGCAGTATTTT.

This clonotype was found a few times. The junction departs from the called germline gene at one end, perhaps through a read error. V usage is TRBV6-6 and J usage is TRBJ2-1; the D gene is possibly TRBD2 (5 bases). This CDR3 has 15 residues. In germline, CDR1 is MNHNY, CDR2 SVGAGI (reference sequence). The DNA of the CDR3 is TGTGCCAGCGGTTACGTGGCGGGCTCCTACAATGAGCAGTTCTTC. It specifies CASGYVAGSYNEQFF.

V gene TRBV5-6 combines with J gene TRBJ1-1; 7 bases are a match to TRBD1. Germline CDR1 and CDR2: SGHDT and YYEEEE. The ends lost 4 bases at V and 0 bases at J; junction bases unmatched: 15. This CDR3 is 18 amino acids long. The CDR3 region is CASSGRDSRLQLNTEAFF. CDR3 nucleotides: TGTGCCAGCAGCGGCCGGGACAGCCGCTTGCAATTGAACACTGAAGCTTTCTTT.

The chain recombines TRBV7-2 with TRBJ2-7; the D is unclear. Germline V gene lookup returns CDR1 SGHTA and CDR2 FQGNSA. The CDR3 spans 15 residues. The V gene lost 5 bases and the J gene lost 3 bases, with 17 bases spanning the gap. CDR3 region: CASSHWMTTSYEQYF. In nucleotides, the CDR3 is TGTGCCAGCAGCCACTGGATGACGACAAGCTACGAGCAGTACTTC.

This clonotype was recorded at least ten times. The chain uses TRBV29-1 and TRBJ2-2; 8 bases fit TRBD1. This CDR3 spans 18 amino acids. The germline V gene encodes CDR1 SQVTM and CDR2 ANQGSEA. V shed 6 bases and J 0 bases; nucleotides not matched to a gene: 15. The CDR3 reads CSVNDQGALNPNTGELFF. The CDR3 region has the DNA TGCAGCGTGAACGATCAGGGGGCGCTTAATCCGAACACCGGGGAGCTGTTTTTT.

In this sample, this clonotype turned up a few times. The DNA for the CDR3 is TGTGCCAGCAGCCCAGAGACTGGAAACACCTACGAGCAGTACTTC. Protein: CASSPETGNTYEQYF. The chain has TRBV7-9 and TRBJ2-7; D is uncertain. The CDR3 extends over 15 amino acids. Trimming pared 5 bases from V and 2 bases from J, leaving 16 bases between. CDR1 is SEHNR, CDR2 FQNEAQ, per germline (reference sequence).

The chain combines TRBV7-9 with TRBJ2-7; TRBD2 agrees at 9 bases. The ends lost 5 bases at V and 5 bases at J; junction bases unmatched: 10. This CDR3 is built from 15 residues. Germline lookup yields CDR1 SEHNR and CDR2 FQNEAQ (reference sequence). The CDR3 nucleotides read TGTGCCAGCAGCCCGCCCGGGACTAGCAGTAACGAGCAGTACTTC. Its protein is CASSPPGTSSNEQYF.

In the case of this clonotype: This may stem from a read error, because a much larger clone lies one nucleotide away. For the CDR3, the DNA is TGTGCCAGCAGATCTGGACAGAACACTGAAGCTTTCTTT. Protein product: CASRSGQNTEAFF. V and J are TRBV6-5 and TRBJ1-1; tentatively, D is TRBD1 (5 bases). V was clipped by 6 bases and J by 1 base, with 9 bases between them. The V gene's germline CDR1 is MNHEY and CDR2 SVGAGI. The CDR3 runs 13 residues.

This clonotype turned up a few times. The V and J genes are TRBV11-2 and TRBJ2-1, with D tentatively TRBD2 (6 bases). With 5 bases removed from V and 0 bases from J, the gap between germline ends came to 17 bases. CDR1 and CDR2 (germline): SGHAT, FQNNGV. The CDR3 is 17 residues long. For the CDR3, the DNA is TGTGCCAGCAGCCCAAGTAGGCTAGCGAGCTCCTACAATGAGCAGTTCTTC. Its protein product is CASSPSRLASSYNEQFF.

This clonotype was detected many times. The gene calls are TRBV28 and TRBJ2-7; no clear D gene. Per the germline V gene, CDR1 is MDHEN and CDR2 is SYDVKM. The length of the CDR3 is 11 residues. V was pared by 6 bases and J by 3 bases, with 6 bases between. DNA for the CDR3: TGTGCCAGCAGCTTCAGCTACGAGCAGTACTTC. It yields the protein CASSFSYEQYF.

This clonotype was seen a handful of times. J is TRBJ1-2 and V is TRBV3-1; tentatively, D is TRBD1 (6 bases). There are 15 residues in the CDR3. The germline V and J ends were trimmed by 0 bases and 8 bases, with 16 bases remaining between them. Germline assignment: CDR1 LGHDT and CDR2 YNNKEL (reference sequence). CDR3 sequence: CASSQDLDRYRGYTF. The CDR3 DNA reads TGTGCCAGCAGCCAAGATCTTGACAGGTATCGAGGCTACACCTTC.

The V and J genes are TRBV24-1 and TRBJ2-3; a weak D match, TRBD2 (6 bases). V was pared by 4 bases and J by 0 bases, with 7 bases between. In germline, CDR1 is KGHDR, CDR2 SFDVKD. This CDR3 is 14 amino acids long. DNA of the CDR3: TGTGCCACCAGTGACGGGGGTAGCACAGATACGCAGTATTTT. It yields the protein CATSDGGSTDTQYF.

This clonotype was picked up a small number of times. CDR3 in amino acids: CASETGTRSNQPQHF. DNA of the CDR3: TGTGCCAGTGAAACCGGGACAAGAAGTAATCAGCCCCAGCATTTT. V gene TRBV19 combines with J gene TRBJ1-5, with D perhaps TRBD1 (6 bases). In germline, CDR1 is LNHDA, CDR2 SQIVND (reference sequence). V lost 8 bases to trimming and J lost 4 bases, with 18 bases between them. CDR3 length: 15 residues. The entire variable domain, with the rest obtained from reference TRBV19 and TRBJ1-5, is as follows: DGGITQSPKYLFRKEGQNVTLSCEQNLNHDAMYWYRQDPGQGLRLIYYSQIVNDFQKGDIAEGYSVSREKKESFPLTVTSAQKNPTAFYLCASETGTRSNQPQHFGDGTRLSIL.

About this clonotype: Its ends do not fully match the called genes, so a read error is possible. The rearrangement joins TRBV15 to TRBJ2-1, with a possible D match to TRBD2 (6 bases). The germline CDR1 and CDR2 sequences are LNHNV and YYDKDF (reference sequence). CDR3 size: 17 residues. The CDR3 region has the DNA TGTGTCACCAGCAGAGCTGAAGGACGGAGGGACTACAATGAGCAGTTCTTC. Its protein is CVTSRAEGRRDYNEQFF.

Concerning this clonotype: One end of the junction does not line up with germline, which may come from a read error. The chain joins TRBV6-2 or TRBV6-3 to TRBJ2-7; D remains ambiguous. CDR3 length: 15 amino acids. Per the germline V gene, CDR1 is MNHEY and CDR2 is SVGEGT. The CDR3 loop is CASSYSWESSYEQCF. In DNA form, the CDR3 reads TGTGCCAGCAGTTACTCCTGGGAAAGCTCCTACGAGCAGTGCTTC.

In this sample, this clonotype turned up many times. The CDR3: CASSSTPDGLNTEAFF. CDR3 sequence (DNA): TGTGCCAGCAGCTCAACCCCGGACGGACTTAACACTGAAGCTTTCTTT. The chain is built from TRBV7-2 and TRBJ1-1; no clear D gene. This CDR3 has 16 amino acids. Trimming removed 4 bases at V and 2 bases at J, with 17 bases between. Germline CDR1 and CDR2: SGHTA and FQGNSA.

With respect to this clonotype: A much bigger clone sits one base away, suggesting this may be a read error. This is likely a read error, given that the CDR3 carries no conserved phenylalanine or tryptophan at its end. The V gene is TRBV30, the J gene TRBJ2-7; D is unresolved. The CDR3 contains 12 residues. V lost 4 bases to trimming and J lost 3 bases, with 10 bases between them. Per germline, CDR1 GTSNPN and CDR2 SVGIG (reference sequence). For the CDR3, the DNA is TGTGCCTGGAACCGGCTAGACTACGAGCAGTACCTC. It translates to CAWNRLDYEQYL.

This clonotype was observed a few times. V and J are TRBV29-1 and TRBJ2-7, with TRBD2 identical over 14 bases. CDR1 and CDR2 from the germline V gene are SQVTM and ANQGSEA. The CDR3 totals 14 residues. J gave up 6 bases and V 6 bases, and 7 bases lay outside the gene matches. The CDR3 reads CSVVGLAGDSEQYF. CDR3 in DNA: TGCAGCGTGGTGGGACTAGCGGGGGACAGCGAGCAGTACTTC.

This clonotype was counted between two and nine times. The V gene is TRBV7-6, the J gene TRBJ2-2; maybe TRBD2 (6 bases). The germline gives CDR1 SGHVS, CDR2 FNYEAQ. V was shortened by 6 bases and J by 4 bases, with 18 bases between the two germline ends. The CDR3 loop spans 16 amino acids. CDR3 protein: CASRATRLVGTGELFF. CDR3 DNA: TGTGCCAGCAGGGCCACCAGACTAGTAGGCACCGGGGAGCTGTTTTTT.

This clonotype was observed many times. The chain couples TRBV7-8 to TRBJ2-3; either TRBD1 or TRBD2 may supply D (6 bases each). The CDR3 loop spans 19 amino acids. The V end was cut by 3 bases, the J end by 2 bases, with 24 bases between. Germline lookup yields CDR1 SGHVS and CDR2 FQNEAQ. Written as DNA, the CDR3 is TGTGCCAGCAGCTTTAGGGCCTCAGGGGAGGCGGCTGCCACAGATACGCAGTATTTT. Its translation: CASSFRASGEAAATDTQYF.